Shown below are 16 T cell receptor beta chains from a single sample sequenced in a study of OX40 agonist ivuxolimab in advanced cancers. Profiled with immunoSEQ multiplex PCR; TCRdb holds only in-frame clones, not every one. The data show about 68,000 clones, 85% to 90% seen once. The sequencing here drew on CD4+ or CD8+ T cells sorted from blood, taken in a trial of the OX40 agonist ivuxolimab. The receptors stem from an adult with an advanced solid tumor such as melanoma, head and neck, liver or kidney cancer.

The V gene is TRBV20-1, the J gene TRBJ2-1; D is ambiguous. With 5 bases removed from V and 9 bases from J, the gap between germline ends came to 8 bases. The germline V gene has CDR1 DFQATT and CDR2 SNEGSKA (reference sequence). The CDR3 runs to 10 residues. The CDR3 here is CSAYMAEQFF. The CDR3 region has the DNA TGCAGTGCTTACATGGCTGAGCAGTTCTTC.

The genes are TRBV12-5 and TRBJ2-1; a possible D gene is TRBD2 (5 bases). Germline CDR1 and CDR2: LGHNT and FRNRAP. V shed 1 base and J shed 7 bases, with 11 bases lying between them. CDR3 length: 14 residues. CDR3 nucleotides: TGTGCTAGTGGTTTGGACTCGGGCGGGAATGAGCAGTTCTTC. Translation: CASGLDSGGNEQFF.

The rearrangement links TRBV28 to TRBJ1-5; D not certain. Trimming took 6 bases from V and 4 from J, leaving 16 bases between them. The CDR3 sequence is 15 residues long. Germline CDR1 and CDR2: MDHEN and SYDVKM. The CDR3 DNA follows: TGTGCCAGCAGCCCGGGCTCCAGGAGGAATCAGCCCCAGCATTTT. This sequence encodes CASSPGSRRNQPQHF.

The genes are TRBV5-6 and TRBJ2-5, with 7 bases identical to TRBD2. The germline CDR1 and CDR2 sequences are SGHDT and YYEEEE. This CDR3 has 16 amino acids. Losses at the gene ends were 4 bases for V and 2 bases for J; bases not matched to a gene: 11. CDR3 sequence reads: CASSTSRLASQETQYF. DNA of the CDR3: TGTGCCAGCAGCACCTCCCGACTAGCTTCGCAAGAGACCCAGTACTTC.

CDR3 DNA sequence: TGCGCCAGCAGCCAAGAACCCACTAGCGGGGGACCCACCGGGGAGCTGTTTTTT. It encodes CASSQEPTSGGPTGELFF. The chain employs TRBV4-1 and TRBJ2-2; 11 nucleotides match TRBD2. The J segment lost 4 bases and the V segment lost 0 bases, leaving 7 bases of the junction unmatched. CDR1 and CDR2 (germline): MGHRA, YSYEKL. The CDR3 spans 18 residues.

This chain links TRBV5-8 with TRBJ2-1, with D possibly being TRBD2 (6 bases). The CDR3 sequence is 16 residues long. From germline, CDR1 is SGHTS and CDR2 YDEGEE. Trimming cost V 1 base and J 2 bases, with 13 bases left between them. CDR3 in DNA: TGTGCCAGCAGCTTGTGGCAGGGACTGCCCTACAATGAGCAGTTCTTC. Amino acid sequence: CASSLWQGLPYNEQFF.

The genes are TRBV6-5 and TRBJ1-1; no firm D call. Germline CDR1 is MNHEY and CDR2 is SVGAGI. The length of the CDR3 is 14 residues. Trimming pared 3 bases from V and 1 base from J, leaving 9 bases between. The CDR3 DNA follows: TGTGCCAGCAGTTATGCCACAGAGAACACTGAAGCTTTCTTT. Its translation is CASSYATENTEAFF.

The CDR3 region is CASSISGGGTYEQYF. CDR3 DNA: TGTGCCAGTAGTATATCTGGCGGGGGAACCTACGAGCAGTACTTC. The chain couples TRBV19 to TRBJ2-7, with TRBD2 matching over 7 bases. The CDR3 is 15 amino acids. Germline V gives CDR1 LNHDA, CDR2 SQIVND (reference sequence). Trimming cost V 2 bases and J 2 bases; bases outside gene matches: 6.

This clone has a handful of counts. This chain connects TRBV7-2 to TRBJ1-4; D unresolved. Deletions cut 6 bases from V and 4 bases from J, with 12 bases between. This CDR3 region has 14 residues. The germline CDR1 and CDR2 sequences are SGHTA and FQGNSA. CDR3 coding DNA: TGTGCCAGCAGACTTACAGCGAATAATGAAAAACTGTTTTTT. The encoded protein is CASRLTANNEKLFF.

The genes are TRBV6-5 and TRBJ1-2, with D perhaps matching TRBD1 (6 bases). Germline V CDR1 and CDR2: MNHEY, SVGAGI. The CDR3 covers 12 residues. Between the trimmed V and J ends, which lost 6 bases and 8 bases, there was a span of 13 bases. The CDR3 loop is CASSSSRGGYTF. CDR3 nucleotide sequence: TGTGCCAGCAGCTCGTCAAGGGGGGGCTACACCTTC.

The chain has TRBV6-6 and TRBJ2-7; no firm D call. Germline loops: CDR1 MNHNY, CDR2 SVGAGI (reference sequence). The CDR3 is 12 amino acids. V was cut by 0 bases and J by 6 bases, with 6 bases left in between. CDR3 nucleotide sequence: TGTGCCAGCAGTTACTCGGGTCCCGAGCAGTACTTC. Its protein is CASSYSGPEQYF.

The V gene is TRBV4-2, the J gene TRBJ1-6; D might be TRBD1 (6 bases). Trimming took 0 bases from V and 4 from J, leaving 19 bases between them. Germline V CDR1 and CDR2: LGHNA, YNFKEQ. The CDR3 spans 19 residues. CDR3 amino acids: CASSQDGRQGPEYNSPLHF. As DNA, the CDR3 is TGTGCCAGCAGCCAAGACGGTAGGCAGGGGCCGGAGTATAATTCACCCCTCCACTTT.

The J gene is TRBJ1-4, the V gene TRBV21-1. TRBV21-1 is a listed pseudogene. The CDR3 is 16 amino acids. CDR3 protein: CASSNEESFEGEKLFF. DNA for the CDR3: TGTGCCAGCAGCAATGAAGAGAGTTTCGAGGGTGAAAAACTGTTTTTT.

The J gene is TRBJ1-5, the V gene TRBV19, with 8 positions matching TRBD1. The CDR3 is made up of 13 amino acids. CDR1 and CDR2 (germline): LNHDA, SQIVND (reference sequence). V trimming: 11 bases; J trimming: 6 bases; junction bases outside the gene matches: 9. CDR3 DNA sequence: TGTGCCTCTACGGACAGGGTGATTCAGCCCCAGCATTTT. Its translation: CASTDRVIQPQHF.

V and J are TRBV7-9 and TRBJ1-2; 11 bases align to TRBD1. V lost 5 bases and J lost 7; bases outside the gene matches: 6. Germline-derived CDR1 and CDR2 are SEHNR and FQNEAQ (reference sequence). CDR3 length equals 14 residues. CDR3 residues: CASSREDRGLGYTF. CDR3 in DNA: TGTGCCAGCAGCAGAGAGGACAGGGGGCTTGGCTACACCTTC.

Of note for this clone: The junction shows a germline mismatch at one end, possibly a read error. The J gene is TRBJ2-5, the V gene TRBV7-7; D may be TRBD2 (5 bases). The CDR3 contains 14 residues. CDR1 SSHAT and CDR2 FNYEAQ come from the germline V gene (reference sequence). CDR3 region: CASSLAYRWETQYF. The CDR3 coding sequence is TGTGCTAGCAGCTTAGCGTACCGGTGGGAGACCCAGTACTTC.